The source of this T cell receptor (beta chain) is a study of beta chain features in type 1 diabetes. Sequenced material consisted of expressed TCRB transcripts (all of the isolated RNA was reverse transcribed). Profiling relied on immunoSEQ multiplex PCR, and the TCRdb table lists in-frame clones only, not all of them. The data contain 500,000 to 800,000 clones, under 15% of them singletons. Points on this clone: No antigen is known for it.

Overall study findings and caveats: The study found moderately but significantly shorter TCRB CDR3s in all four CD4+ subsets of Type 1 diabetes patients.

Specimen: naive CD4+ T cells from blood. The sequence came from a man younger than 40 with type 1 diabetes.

CDR3 in amino acids: CASSLSRTSGAQFF. In nucleotides, the CDR3 is TGTGCCAGCAGCTTATCTCGGACTAGCGGGGCCCAGTTCTTC. The chain is built from TRBV7-2 and TRBJ2-1; 12 nucleotides match TRBD2. Germline values: CDR1 SGHTA, CDR2 FQGNSA. J gave up 13 bases and V 2 bases, and 6 bases lay outside the gene matches. The CDR3 is 14 residues long.